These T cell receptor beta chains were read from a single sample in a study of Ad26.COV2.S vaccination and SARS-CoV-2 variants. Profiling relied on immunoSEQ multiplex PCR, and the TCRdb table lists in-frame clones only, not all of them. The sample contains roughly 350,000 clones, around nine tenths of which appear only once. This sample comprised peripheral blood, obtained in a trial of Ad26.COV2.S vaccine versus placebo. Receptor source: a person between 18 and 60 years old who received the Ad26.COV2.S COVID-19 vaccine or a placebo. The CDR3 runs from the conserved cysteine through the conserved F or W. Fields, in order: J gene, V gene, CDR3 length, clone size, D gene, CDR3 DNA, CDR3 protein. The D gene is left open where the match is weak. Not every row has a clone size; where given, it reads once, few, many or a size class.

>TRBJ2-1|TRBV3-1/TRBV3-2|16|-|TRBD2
TGTGCCAGCAGCCAAGGTCCCAGCGGGGGGGCCGGTGAGCAGTTCTTC
CASSQGPSGGAGEQFF
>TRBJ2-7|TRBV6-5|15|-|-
TGTGCCAGCAGCGAGGGGCGACCCCTTTCTTACGAGCAGTACTTC
CASSEGRPLSYEQYF
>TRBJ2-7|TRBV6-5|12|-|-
TGTGCCAGCAGCTCCTCACAGGGAGGGGCGTACTTC
CASSSSQGGAYF
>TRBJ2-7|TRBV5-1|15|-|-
TGCGCCAGCAGCCCCGGGACCCAGAGGCCCTACGAGCAGTACTTC
CASSPGTQRPYEQYF
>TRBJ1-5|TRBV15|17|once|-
TGTGCCACCAGCAGAGATCTCGAGGGGTATAGCAATCAGCCCCAGCATTTT
CATSRDLEGYSNQPQHF
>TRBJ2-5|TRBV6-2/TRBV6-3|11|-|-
TGTGCCAGCAGTTACGGAGAGACCCAGTACTTC
CASSYGETQYF
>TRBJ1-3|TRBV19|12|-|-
TGTGCCAGTAGTCCGGCTGGAAACACCATATATTTT
CASSPAGNTIYF
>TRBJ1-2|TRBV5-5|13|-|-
TGTGCCAGCAGCTTAACAGGGAGGTTTGGCTACACCTTC
CASSLTGRFGYTF
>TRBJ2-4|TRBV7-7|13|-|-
TGTGCCAGCAGCTTAGAACAGGGTGACATTCAGTACTTC
CASSLEQGDIQYF
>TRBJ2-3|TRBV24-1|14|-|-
TGTGCCACCAGTGACCTAACAGGCACAGATACGCAGTATTTT
CATSDLTGTDTQYF
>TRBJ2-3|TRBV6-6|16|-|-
TGTGCCAGCAGAAGTTGGGCGACTTCTAGCACAGATACGCAGTATTTT
CASRSWATSSTDTQYF
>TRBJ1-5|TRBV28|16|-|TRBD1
TGTGCCAGCAGTTTGCTCTCACAGGGGTCGGGACAGCCCCAGCATTTT
CASSLLSQGSGQPQHF
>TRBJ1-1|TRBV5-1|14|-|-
TGCGCCAGCAGTGGTAAGGATATGAACACTGAAGCTTTCTTT
CASSGKDMNTEAFF
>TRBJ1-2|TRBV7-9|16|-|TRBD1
TGTGCCAGCAGCTTAAAACAAGGGACAGGAGTCTATGGCTACACCTTC
CASSLKQGTGVYGYTF
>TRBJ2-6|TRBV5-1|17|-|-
TGCGCCAGCAGCTTGCAGTCTACCAGCTCTGGGGCCAACGTCCTGACTTTC
CASSLQSTSSGANVLTF
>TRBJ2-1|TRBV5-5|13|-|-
TGTGCCAGCAGCTCGGGGTCCGGGGATGAGCAGTTCTTC
CASSSGSGDEQFF
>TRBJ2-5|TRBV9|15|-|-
TGTGCCAGCAGCGGGCAGGGGTTCCAACAAGAGACCCAGTACTTC
CASSGQGFQQETQYF
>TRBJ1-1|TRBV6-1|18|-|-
TGTGCCAGCAGTGACCACCATTTGGACACAACCTTTTTTTATCAAGCTTTCTTT
CASSDHHLDTTFFYQAFF
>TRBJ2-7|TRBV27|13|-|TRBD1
TGTGCCAGCAGTTTAAGACAGGGCCACGAGCAGTACTTC
CASSLRQGHEQYF
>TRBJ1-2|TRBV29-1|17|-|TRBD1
TGCAGCGTTGAAGACTCCCGGACAGGGGGCCGAGACTATGGCTACACCTTC
CSVEDSRTGGRDYGYTF
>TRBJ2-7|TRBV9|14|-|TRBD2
TGTGCCAGCAGCCGGGAGGCGGGAGTACGCGAGCAGTACTTC
CASSREAGVREQYF
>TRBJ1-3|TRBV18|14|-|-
TGTGCCAGCTCACCCGGCAGCTCTGGAAACACCATATATTTT
CASSPGSSGNTIYF
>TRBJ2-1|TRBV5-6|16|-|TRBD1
TGTGCCAGCGAAACAGGACAGGGAGGAGAGGTTAATGAGCAGTTCTTC
CASETGQGGEVNEQFF
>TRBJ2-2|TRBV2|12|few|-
TGTGCCAGCAAGGGGAACACCGGGGAGCTGTTTTTT
CASKGNTGELFF
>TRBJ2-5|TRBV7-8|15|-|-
TGTGCCAGCAGCTCCTGGGACACCCGTCCGGAGACCCAGTACTTC
CASSSWDTRPETQYF
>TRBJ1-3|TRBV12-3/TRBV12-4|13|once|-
TGTGCCAGCAGCCCCGACAGGCGAAACACCATATATTTT
CASSPDRRNTIYF
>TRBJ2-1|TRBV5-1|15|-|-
TGCGCCAGCAGCTTGGATGGACAGCGCTACAATGAGCAGTTCTTC
CASSLDGQRYNEQFF
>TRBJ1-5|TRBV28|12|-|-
TGTGCCAGCAGTCTTAACAGGGAACCCCAGCATTTT
CASSLNREPQHF
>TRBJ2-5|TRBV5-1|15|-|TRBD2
TGCGCCAGCAGCTTGGGGGATCGGGAGGTAGGGACCCAGTACTTC
CASSLGDREVGTQYF
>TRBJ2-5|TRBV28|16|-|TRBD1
TGTGCCAGCAGTTTATTACGGACAGGGGTTCAAGAGACCCAGTACTTC
CASSLLRTGVQETQYF
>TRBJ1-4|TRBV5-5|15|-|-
TGTGCCAGCAGCTTGGACGGCGCGGGTTATGAAAAACTGTTTTTT
CASSLDGAGYEKLFF
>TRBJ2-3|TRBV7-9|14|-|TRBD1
TGTGCCAGCAGTGGGCAGGGGGCCACAGATACGCAGTATTTT
CASSGQGATDTQYF
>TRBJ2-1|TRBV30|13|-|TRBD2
TGTGCCTGGAGTGTAGCGGGGAGAAACGAGCAGTTCTTC
CAWSVAGRNEQFF
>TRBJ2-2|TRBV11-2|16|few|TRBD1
TGTGCCAGCAGCCCAGGGACAGGGAGGCGGGCCGGGGAGCTGTTTTTT
CASSPGTGRRAGELFF
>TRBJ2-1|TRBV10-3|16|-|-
TGTGCCATCAGCCCAATAGGGGGGAGGGGTAATGGCGAGCAGTTCTTC
CAISPIGGRGNGEQFF
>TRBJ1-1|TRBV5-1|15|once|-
TGCGCCAGCAGCTTGGAGGGTCAGAGGAACACTGAAGCTTTCTTT
CASSLEGQRNTEAFF
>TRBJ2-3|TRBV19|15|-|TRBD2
TGTGCCAGTAGTATAGGCGGGAGGCTGGTAGATACGCAGTATTTT
CASSIGGRLVDTQYF
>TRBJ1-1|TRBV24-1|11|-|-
TGTGCCACCAGCCCGGAGTTGGAAGCTTTCTTT
CATSPELEAFF
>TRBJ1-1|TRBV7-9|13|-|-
TGTGCCAGCAGCTTCGTGGGGTCCACTGAAGCTTTCTTT
CASSFVGSTEAFF
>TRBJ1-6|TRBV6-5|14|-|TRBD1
TGTGCCAGCAGTCTACAGGGGATTAATTCACCCCTCCACTTT
CASSLQGINSPLHF
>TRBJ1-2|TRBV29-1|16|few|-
TGCAGCGTTGAAGACCAGGGTGAATCCCACAACTATGGCTACACCTTC
CSVEDQGESHNYGYTF
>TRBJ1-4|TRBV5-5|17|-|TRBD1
TGTGCCAGCAGACTCGGGACAGGGTTACGGGCTAATGAAAAACTGTTTTTT
CASRLGTGLRANEKLFF